This T cell receptor beta chain was profiled in a study of control samples from healthy donors and cancer patients. The CDR3 runs 14 residues. V was trimmed by 4 bases and J by 7 bases, leaving 11 bases between them. Germline lookup yields CDR1 SEHNR and CDR2 FQNEAQ (reference sequence). This clone occurred a few times. The method was immunoSEQ multiplex PCR; TCRdb's version includes in-frame clones alone and lacks a portion of them. The sample records approximately 84,000 clones, 91% being singletons. What was sequenced was blood. The rearrangement joins TRBV7-9 to TRBJ1-6; possible D gene TRBD1, 6 bases. The clonotype was recovered from a man aged 30-40 years in good health. The CDR3 DNA follows: TGTGCCAGCAGCTCCCATCAGGGGAATTCACCCCTCCACTTT. It yields the protein CASSSHQGNSPLHF.